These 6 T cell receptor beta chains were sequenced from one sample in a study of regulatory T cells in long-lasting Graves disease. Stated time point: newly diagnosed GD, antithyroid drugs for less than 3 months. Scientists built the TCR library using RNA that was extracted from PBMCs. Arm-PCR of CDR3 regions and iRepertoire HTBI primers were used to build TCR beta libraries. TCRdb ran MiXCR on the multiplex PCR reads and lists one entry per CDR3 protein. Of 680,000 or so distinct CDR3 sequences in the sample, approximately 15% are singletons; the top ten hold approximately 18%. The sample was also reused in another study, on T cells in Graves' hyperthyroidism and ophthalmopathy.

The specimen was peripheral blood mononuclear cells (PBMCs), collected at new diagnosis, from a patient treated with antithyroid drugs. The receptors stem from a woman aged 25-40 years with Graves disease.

The CDR3 region has the DNA TGTGCCAGCAGTGAAGGGGACAGGGTCCAGCCCCAGCATTTT. Its protein product is CASSEGDRVQPQHF. The rearrangement joins TRBV6-1 to TRBJ1-5; 9 bases line up with TRBD1. The ends lost 1 base at V and 7 bases at J; junction bases unmatched: 2. CDR1 is MNHNS and CDR2 is SASEGT in the germline V gene. This CDR3 is 14 amino acids long.

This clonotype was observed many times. The CDR3 nucleotides read TGTGCCACCAGCGGATCCGAAAGGACTGAAGCTTTCTTT. The encoded protein is CATSGSERTEAFF. This chain links TRBV15 with TRBJ1-1, with D unresolved. The germline V gene has CDR1 LNHNV and CDR2 YYDKDF (reference sequence). The CDR3 is made up of 13 amino acids. V lost 5 bases, J lost 5 bases, and 12 bases lay in between.

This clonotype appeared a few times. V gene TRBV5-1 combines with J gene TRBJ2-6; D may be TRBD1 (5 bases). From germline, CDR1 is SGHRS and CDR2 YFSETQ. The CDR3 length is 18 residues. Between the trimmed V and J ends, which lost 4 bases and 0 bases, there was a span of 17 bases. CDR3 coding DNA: TGCGCCAGCAGCGAATCAGGGTCCGCCAGCTCTGGGGCCAACGTCCTGACTTTC. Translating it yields CASSESGSASSGANVLTF.

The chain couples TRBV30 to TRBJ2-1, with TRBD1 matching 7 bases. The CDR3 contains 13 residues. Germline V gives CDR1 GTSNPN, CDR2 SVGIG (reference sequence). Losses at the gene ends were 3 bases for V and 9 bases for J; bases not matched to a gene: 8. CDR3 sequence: CAWSGQVAGEQFF. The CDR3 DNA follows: TGTGCCTGGAGCGGACAGGTGGCGGGTGAGCAGTTCTTC.

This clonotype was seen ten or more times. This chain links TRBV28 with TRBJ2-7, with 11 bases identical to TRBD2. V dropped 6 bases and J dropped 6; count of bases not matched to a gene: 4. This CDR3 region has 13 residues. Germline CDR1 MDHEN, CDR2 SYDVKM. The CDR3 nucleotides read TGTGCCAGCAGGACTAGCGGGACCAGCGAGCAGTACTTC. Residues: CASRTSGTSEQYF.

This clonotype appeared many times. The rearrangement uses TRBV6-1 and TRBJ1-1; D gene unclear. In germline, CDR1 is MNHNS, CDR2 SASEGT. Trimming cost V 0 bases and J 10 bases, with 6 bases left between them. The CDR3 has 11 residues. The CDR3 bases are TGTGCCAGCAGTGAAGCAGATCCAGCTTTCTTT. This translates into CASSEADPAFF.